A single sample is the source of the 13 T cell receptor beta chains below, sequenced in a study of blood T cell repertoires in COVID-19. The method was immunoSEQ multiplex PCR; TCRdb's version includes in-frame clones alone and lacks a portion of them. Of more than 200,000 clones listed, approximately 90% are singletons. Sequences were obtained from PBMCs or T cells enriched from blood (not recorded which). All receptors derive from a woman younger than 35 who had recovered from COVID-19.

The CDR3 bases are TGTGCCAGCAGCTTAGTAGCGGAGGGAGGAACTGAAGCTTTCTTT. Translation gives CASSLVAEGGTEAFF. This chain connects TRBV7-2 to TRBJ1-1; D call uncertain. This CDR3 spans 15 amino acids. V lost 1 base and J lost 5, with 14 bases in between. Germline V gene sequence: CDR1 SGHTA, CDR2 FQGNSA.

The chain joins TRBV19 to TRBJ1-1; 7 bases agree with TRBD1. The junction had 6 bases not matched to a gene; V was cut back by 5 bases and J by 6 bases. The CDR3 is made up of 13 amino acids. Germline lookup yields CDR1 LNHDA and CDR2 SQIVND (reference sequence). The CDR3 spells CASSWQGDAEAFF. CDR3 bases: TGTGCCAGTAGTTGGCAGGGGGACGCTGAAGCTTTCTTT.

The chain has TRBV18 and TRBJ1-1; D may be TRBD1 (6 bases). Germline CDR1 KGHSH, CDR2 LQKENI. This CDR3 is built from 14 residues. Trimming cost V 3 bases and J 0 bases, with 8 bases left between them. CDR3 sequence reads: CASSPAGVNTEAFF. The CDR3 region has the DNA TGTGCCAGCTCACCTGCAGGGGTGAACACTGAAGCTTTCTTT. The variable domain in full, with the rest retrieved from reference TRBV18 and TRBJ1-1, is NAGVMQNPRHLVRRRGQEARLRCSPMKGHSHVYWYRQLPEEGLKFMVYLQKENIIDESGMPKERFSAEFPKEGPSILRIQQVVRGDSAAYFCASSPAGVNTEAFFGQGTRLTVV.

The rearrangement uses TRBV6-2 or TRBV6-3 and TRBJ1-1; D is perhaps TRBD1 (5 bases). Germline CDR1 is MNHEY and CDR2 is SVGEGT. CDR3 length: 13 residues. V was trimmed by 4 bases and J by 11 bases, leaving 17 bases between them. CDR3 sequence (DNA): TGTGCCAGCAGTTCTCCAGGGCGCTTGGAGGCTTTCTTT. It is translated as CASSSPGRLEAFF.

J is TRBJ1-1 and V is TRBV19; tentative D call: TRBD1 (5 bases). Looked up from germline, CDR1 is LNHDA and CDR2 is SQIVND (reference sequence). V was clipped by 3 bases and J by 1 base, with 9 bases between them. This CDR3 region has 14 residues. The CDR3: CASSISGPNTEAFF. For the CDR3, the DNA is TGTGCCAGTAGTATCTCAGGGCCGAACACTGAAGCTTTCTTT. Drawing the rest from reference TRBV19 and TRBJ1-1, the complete variable domain is DGGITQSPKYLFRKEGQNVTLSCEQNLNHDAMYWYRQDPGQGLRLIYYSQIVNDFQKGDIAEGYSVSREKKESFPLTVTSAQKNPTAFYLCASSISGPNTEAFFGQGTRLTVV.

The V call is TRBV6-5, the J call TRBJ1-1; tentatively, D is TRBD1 (6 bases). Trimming removed 7 bases from V and 3 bases from J, with 15 bases in between. The germline V gene encodes CDR1 MNHEY and CDR2 SVGAGI. This CDR3 is 14 amino acids long. CDR3 in amino acids: CASKGQDVDTEAFF. The DNA for the CDR3 is TGTGCCAGCAAGGGACAAGACGTGGACACTGAAGCTTTCTTT.

The chain uses TRBV5-8 and TRBJ2-7, with 7 bases matching TRBD1. There are 15 residues in the CDR3. Trimming removed 4 bases from V and 2 bases from J; junction bases left unmatched: 9. CDR1 is SGHTS, CDR2 YDEGEE, per germline. This CDR3 reads CASSRGQTFTYEQYF. The CDR3 nucleotides read TGTGCCAGCAGCCGGGGACAGACCTTTACCTACGAGCAGTACTTC.

This rearrangement joins TRBV7-8 to TRBJ2-5, with 7 bases matching TRBD1. J gave up 7 bases and V 5 bases, and 10 bases lay outside the gene matches. CDR1 is SGHVS and CDR2 is FQNEAQ in the germline V gene. CDR3 length equals 14 residues. The CDR3 protein is CASSVTGTEGTQYF. Here the CDR3 DNA reads TGTGCCAGCAGCGTCACTGGGACAGAGGGGACCCAGTACTTC.

A single count supports this clone. This chain joins TRBV12-3 or TRBV12-4 and TRBJ1-2; 10 bases map to TRBD1. The V segment lost 6 bases and the J segment 8 bases; nucleotides outside the gene matches: 6. CDR3 length: 13 amino acids. The CDR3 protein is CASRTGQGIGYTF. The CDR3 region has the DNA TGTGCCAGCAGGACGGGACAGGGGATCGGCTACACCTTC.

The gene calls are TRBV9 and TRBJ1-2; D not certain. The V end was cut by 4 bases, the J end by 8 bases, with 18 bases between. The V gene's germline CDR1 is SGDLS and CDR2 YYNGEE. The CDR3 length is 14 residues. In nucleotides, the CDR3 is TGTGCCAGCAGCTCCTGGACGGGCCGGAGGGGCTACACCTTC. Protein sequence: CASSSWTGRRGYTF.

The V call is TRBV4-3, the J call TRBJ1-1; no clear D gene. Trimming pared 1 base from V and 0 bases from J, leaving 12 bases between. The CDR3 contains 16 residues. The germline V gene encodes CDR1 LGHNA and CDR2 YSLEER. The DNA for the CDR3 is TGCGCCAGCAGCCAAGCGGCCGGGGTTGTGAACACTGAAGCTTTCTTT. Its translation: CASSQAAGVVNTEAFF.

This chain connects TRBV6-5 to TRBJ2-5; the D gene is possibly TRBD1 (5 bases). V was trimmed by 2 bases and J by 3 bases, leaving 10 bases between them. The CDR3 covers 14 residues. Per germline, CDR1 MNHEY and CDR2 SVGAGI. The CDR3, as DNA: TGTGCCAGCAGTTACCATGACAGAAAAGAGACCCAGTACTTC. Translation gives CASSYHDRKETQYF.

The rearrangement links TRBV9 to TRBJ1-3; D is unclear. V was pared by 4 bases and J by 5 bases, with 10 bases between. This CDR3 is 13 amino acids long. Germline V lookup: CDR1 SGDLS, CDR2 YYNGEE. CDR3 in amino acids: CASSPLGRNTIYF. The CDR3 nucleotides read TGTGCCAGCAGCCCCTTGGGCCGAAACACCATATATTTT. The complete variable domain, with remaining parts taken from reference TRBV9 and TRBJ1-3, reads DSGVTQTPKHLITATGQRVTLRCSPRSGDLSVYWYQQSLDQGLQFLIQYYNGEERAKGNILERFSAQQFPDLHSELNLSSLELGDSALYFCASSPLGRNTIYFGEGSWLTVV.